This T cell receptor (beta chain) was captured in a study of somatic mutations in cytotoxic T cells in rheumatoid arthritis. Study at large: Flow sorting of some V beta antibody-stained T cells reached nearly 100% purity, with V beta1+ cells also TCRB-sequenced. General study findings and limits: No antigen targets were known for the expanded CD8+ clones.

CDR3 length equals 16 residues. The ends were cut back, 4 bases at V and 1 base at J, with 16 bases in the middle. Per the germline V gene, CDR1 is SEHNR and CDR2 is FQNEAQ (reference sequence). As regards this clone: No antigen is known for it.

The table came from immunoSEQ multiplex PCR; TCRdb's copy has only in-frame clones and leaves some out. The profile covers approximately 18,000 clones, with roughly 80% appearing a single time and 4.5% to 5.5% taken by the ten largest. This clonotype was sampled from an adult with rheumatoid arthritis. The source material was CD8+ T cells sorted from blood. The chain carries TRBV7-9 and TRBJ1-1, with D possibly matching TRBD1 (6 bases). CDR3 in DNA: TGTGCCAGCAGCTCTTATCGGACAGTGGGGAACACTGAAGCTTTCTTT. Translation gives CASSSYRTVGNTEAFF.